One sample yielded the 20 T cell receptor beta chains listed below, sequenced in a study of cytomegalovirus exposure and HLA in healthy donors. Produced via immunoSEQ multiplex PCR; TCRdb's table is partial and in-frame only. The sample has 65,000 to 80,000 clones; roughly 94% are singletons. Sequencing was performed on PBMCs. The receptors were gathered from a woman under 30 in good health and CMV-seropositive.

This clone is a singleton in its sample. The rearrangement uses TRBV10-3 and TRBJ2-1; tentatively, D is TRBD2 (6 bases). The V and J ends lost 10 bases and 0 bases respectively, with 16 bases between them. Germline assignment: CDR1 ENHRY and CDR2 SYGVKD. This CDR3 has 15 residues. The DNA for the CDR3 is TGTGCCACGAGCAGGGACTTCAGCTCCTACAATGAGCAGTTCTTC. It translates to CATSRDFSSYNEQFF.

The rearrangement joins TRBV19 to TRBJ1-5, with 7 bases matching TRBD1. CDR1 LNHDA and CDR2 SQIVND come from the germline V gene (reference sequence). The CDR3 extends over 15 amino acids. V lost 1 base, J lost 4 bases, and 4 bases stayed unmatched. The DNA for the CDR3 is TGTGCCAGTAGTATAGGGGGGACAGCGAATCAGCCCCAGCATTTT. Encoded protein: CASSIGGTANQPQHF.

The V call is TRBV5-6, the J call TRBJ2-3; D not resolved. Per the germline V gene, CDR1 is SGHDT and CDR2 is YYEEEE. The CDR3 has 15 residues. Between the trimmed V and J ends, which lost 0 bases and 3 bases, there was a span of 11 bases. This CDR3 is CASSLAYWATDTQYF. CDR3 sequence (DNA): TGTGCCAGCAGCTTGGCCTATTGGGCGACAGATACGCAGTATTTT.

The V and J genes are TRBV4-3 and TRBJ2-4; 11 positions agree with TRBD2. Looked up from germline, CDR1 is LGHNA and CDR2 is YSLEER. The length of the CDR3 is 18 residues. With 1 base clipped from V and 7 bases from J, the junction kept 12 bases outside the gene matches. CDR3 region: CASSQVGVAGGPLNIQYF. CDR3 nucleotides: TGCGCCAGCAGCCAAGTGGGGGTAGCGGGGGGGCCCCTGAACATTCAGTACTTC.

The V gene is TRBV27, the J gene TRBJ1-4, with a weak D call TRBD1 (6 bases). V was clipped by 5 bases and J by 7 bases, with 14 bases between them. There are 14 residues in the CDR3. Germline values: CDR1 MNHEY, CDR2 SMNVEV (reference sequence). The CDR3 bases are TGTGCCAGCAGTCCCGGCACAGGGCGTGAAAAACTGTTTTTT. This sequence encodes CASSPGTGREKLFF.

As DNA, the CDR3 is TGTGCCAGCAGCTCTCAACGAGGATATAGGGGCTTCTTT. This encodes CASSSQRGYRGFF. The V call is TRBV7-2, the J call TRBJ1-1; the D gene is possibly TRBD1 (5 bases). V was trimmed by 4 bases and J by 14 bases, leaving 20 bases between them. Per the germline V gene, CDR1 is SGHTA and CDR2 is FQGNSA. This CDR3 has 13 residues. The complete variable domain, with remaining parts taken from reference TRBV7-2 and TRBJ1-1, reads GAGVSQSPSNKVTEKGKDVELRCDPISGHTALYWYRQSLGQGLEFLIYFQGNSAPDKSGLPSDRFSAERTGGSVSTLTIQRTQQEDSAVYLCASSSQRGYRGFFGQGTRLTVV.

The chain couples TRBV18 to TRBJ2-3; 7 nucleotides align to TRBD1. Losses at the gene ends were 5 bases for V and 0 bases for J; bases not matched to a gene: 8. The CDR3 runs to 16 residues. CDR1 is KGHSH, CDR2 LQKENI, per germline. The CDR3 nucleotides are TGTGCCAGCTCATTAAGACAGGGATGGAGCACAGATACGCAGTATTTT. Amino acids: CASSLRQGWSTDTQYF.

The chain has TRBV5-1 and TRBJ1-4, with D uncertain. The V and J ends lost 0 bases and 8 bases respectively, with 17 bases between them. Germline V CDR1 and CDR2: SGHRS, YFSETQ. CDR3 size: 16 residues. The CDR3 loop reads CASSLAVAEGSEKLFF. The CDR3 DNA is TGCGCCAGCAGCTTGGCCGTCGCGGAGGGTAGCGAAAAACTGTTTTTT.

The rearrangement links TRBV5-1 to TRBJ1-2; tentative D call: TRBD1 (5 bases). Germline CDR1 and CDR2: SGHRS and YFSETQ. The CDR3 covers 13 residues. Trimming took off 0 bases at V and 7 bases at J, with 10 bases between the two ends. For the CDR3, the DNA is TGCGCCAGCAGCTTGGCAGGGTCTGGTGGCTACACCTTC. It specifies CASSLAGSGGYTF.

The rearrangement uses TRBV11-3 and TRBJ2-7, with 7 bases lining up with TRBD2. V was pared by 4 bases and J by 0 bases, with 21 bases of the junction left unmatched. The germline gives CDR1 SGHNT, CDR2 YENEEA. The CDR3 is made up of 20 amino acids. CDR3 amino acids: CASSSHPLGRGDKNSYEQYF. The CDR3 bases are TGTGCCAGCAGCTCCCATCCGCTGGGGAGGGGAGATAAGAACTCCTACGAGCAGTACTTC. Combining the CDR3 with reference TRBV11-3 and TRBJ2-7 gives the whole variable domain EAGVVQSPRYKIIEKKQPVAFWCNPISGHNTLYWYLQNLGQGPELLIRYENEEAVDDSQLPKDRFSAERLKGVDSTLKIQPAELGDSAVYLCASSSHPLGRGDKNSYEQYFGPGTRLTVT.

This clone was seen only once. This sequence joins TRBV7-6 and TRBJ1-1; TRBD1 matches at 7 bases. The germline V gene has CDR1 SGHVS and CDR2 FNYEAQ. With 4 bases clipped from V and 3 bases from J, the junction kept 5 bases outside the gene matches. This CDR3 contains 14 residues. The CDR3 protein is CASSWRDSDTEAFF. The CDR3 DNA sequence: TGTGCCAGCAGCTGGAGGGACAGCGACACTGAAGCTTTCTTT.

V gene TRBV9 combines with J gene TRBJ2-1; 7 nucleotides match TRBD2. Trimming at V came to 0 bases and at J to 5 bases, leaving 5 bases not matched to a gene. Germline loops: CDR1 SGDLS, CDR2 YYNGEE. The CDR3 loop spans 15 amino acids. In DNA, the CDR3 is TGTGCCAGCAGCGTAGGGACTAGGGGTGACAATGAGCAGTTCTTC. The encoded protein is CASSVGTRGDNEQFF.

The rearrangement links TRBV30 to TRBJ1-3; TRBD1 might be the D (5 bases). V lost 0 bases to trimming and J lost 0 bases, with 12 bases between them. The CDR3 has 16 amino acids. In germline, CDR1 is GTSNPN, CDR2 SVGIG (reference sequence). As DNA, the CDR3 is TGTGCCTGGAGTGTAGATAGCGGGGGCTCTGGAAACACCATATATTTT. It encodes CAWSVDSGGSGNTIYF.

The chain links TRBV30 to TRBJ2-5; TRBD2 agrees at 8 bases. V gave up 0 bases and J gave up 5 bases; unmatched junction bases: 8. In germline, CDR1 is GTSNPN, CDR2 SVGIG (reference sequence). The CDR3 runs to 15 residues. CDR3 region: CAWSVRGGRLETQYF. CDR3 bases: TGTGCCTGGAGTGTACGGGGCGGGAGGCTGGAGACCCAGTACTTC.

V and J are TRBV7-8 and TRBJ2-1; 9 nucleotides line up with TRBD1. The length of the CDR3 is 15 residues. With 5 bases clipped from V and 7 bases from J, the junction kept 9 bases outside the gene matches. Germline V gene lookup returns CDR1 SGHVS and CDR2 FQNEAQ. The CDR3 sequence: CASSRGQGQGNEQFF. The CDR3 DNA is TGTGCCAGCAGCCGGGGACAGGGCCAAGGGAATGAGCAGTTCTTC. Based on the CDR3 plus reference TRBV7-8 and TRBJ2-1, the full variable domain is GAGVSQSPRYKVAKRGQDVALRCDPISGHVSLFWYQQALGQGPEFLTYFQNEAQLDKSGLPSDRFFAERPEGSVSTLKIQRTQQEDSAVYLCASSRGQGQGNEQFFGPGTRLTVL.

The chain couples TRBV27 to TRBJ2-3; TRBD2 agrees at 8 bases. The CDR3 runs 16 residues. V was clipped by 5 bases and J by 2 bases; unmatched bases: 9. CDR1 is MNHEY and CDR2 is SMNVEV in the germline V gene (reference sequence). The CDR3 sequence: CASSPTGTRYTDTQYF. CDR3 nucleotides: TGTGCCAGCAGTCCAACCGGGACTAGGTACACAGATACGCAGTATTTT.

The rearrangement uses TRBV23-1 and TRBJ2-1; D may be TRBD2 (6 bases). TRBV23-1 is an ORF, and what it does is uncertain. The V and J ends lost 0 bases and 8 bases respectively, with 14 bases between them. This CDR3 is built from 15 residues. CDR3 nucleotides: TGCGCCAGCAGTCAATCGATTTTACTAGCCGATGAGCAGTTCTTC. Its translation is CASSQSILLADEQFF.

This clone was counted a few times. This rearrangement joins TRBV30 to TRBJ1-2, with 7 bases aligning to TRBD1. The CDR3 is made up of 13 amino acids. V trimming: 8 bases; J trimming: 2 bases; junction bases outside the gene matches: 8. Looked up from germline, CDR1 is GTSNPN and CDR2 is SVGIG (reference sequence). CDR3 DNA sequence: TGTGCCCAACTCCGGGACAGCAACTATGGCTACACCTTC. Protein product: CAQLRDSNYGYTF.

This clone was observed a handful of times. This chain connects TRBV21-1 to TRBJ2-5; the table names TRBD2, a call not compared with the DNA. TRBV21-1 is a documented pseudogene. The CDR3 runs to 9 residues. The CDR3 nucleotides are TGTGCCAAGCTGGAGACCCAGTACTTC. Its protein is CAKLETQYF.

The chain uses TRBV10-3 and TRBJ2-1; D gene ambiguous. The CDR3 runs to 12 residues. V was cut by 8 bases and J by 5 bases, with 10 bases left in between. Germline loops: CDR1 ENHRY, CDR2 SYGVKD. CDR3: CAILGSDNEQFF. DNA for the CDR3: TGTGCCATCCTAGGATCAGACAATGAGCAGTTCTTC.